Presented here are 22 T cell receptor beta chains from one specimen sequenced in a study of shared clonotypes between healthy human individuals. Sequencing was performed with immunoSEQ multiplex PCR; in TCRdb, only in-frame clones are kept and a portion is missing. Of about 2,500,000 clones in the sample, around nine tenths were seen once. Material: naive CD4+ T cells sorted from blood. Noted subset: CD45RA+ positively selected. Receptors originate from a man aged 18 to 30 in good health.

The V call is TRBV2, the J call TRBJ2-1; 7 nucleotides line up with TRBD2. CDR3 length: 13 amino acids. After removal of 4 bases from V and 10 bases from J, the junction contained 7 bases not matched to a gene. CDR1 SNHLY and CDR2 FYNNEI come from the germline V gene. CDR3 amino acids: CASSASGVSEQFF. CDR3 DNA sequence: TGTGCCAGCAGTGCCAGCGGGGTCTCGGAGCAGTTCTTC.

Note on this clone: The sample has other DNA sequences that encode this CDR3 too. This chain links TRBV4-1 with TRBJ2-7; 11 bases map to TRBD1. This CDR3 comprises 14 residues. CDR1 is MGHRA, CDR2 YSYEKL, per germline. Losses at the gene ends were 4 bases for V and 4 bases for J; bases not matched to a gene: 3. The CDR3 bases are TGCGCCAGCAGCCGCGGACAGGGGGCATACGAGCAGTACTTC. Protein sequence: CASSRGQGAYEQYF.

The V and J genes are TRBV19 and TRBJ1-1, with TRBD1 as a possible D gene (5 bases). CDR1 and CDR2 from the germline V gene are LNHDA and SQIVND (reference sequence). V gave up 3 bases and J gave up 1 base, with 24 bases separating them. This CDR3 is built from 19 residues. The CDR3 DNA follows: TGTGCCAGTAGTATCGCGGGTCTTTGGGGCGGCAACGGGAACACTGAAGCTTTCTTT. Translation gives CASSIAGLWGGNGNTEAFF.

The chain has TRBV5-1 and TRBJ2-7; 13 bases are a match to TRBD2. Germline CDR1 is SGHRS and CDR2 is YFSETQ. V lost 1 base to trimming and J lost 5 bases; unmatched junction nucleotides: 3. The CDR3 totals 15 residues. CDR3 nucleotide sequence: TGCGCCAGCAGCTTGATTGGACTAGCGGGAGACGAGCAGTACTTC. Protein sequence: CASSLIGLAGDEQYF.

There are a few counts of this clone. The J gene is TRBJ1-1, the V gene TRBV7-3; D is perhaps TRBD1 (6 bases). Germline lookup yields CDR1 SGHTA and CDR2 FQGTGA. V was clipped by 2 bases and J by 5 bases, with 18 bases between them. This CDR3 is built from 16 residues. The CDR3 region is CASSLSPALGGTEAFF. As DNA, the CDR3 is TGTGCCAGCAGCTTATCGCCGGCCCTAGGGGGAACTGAAGCTTTCTTT.

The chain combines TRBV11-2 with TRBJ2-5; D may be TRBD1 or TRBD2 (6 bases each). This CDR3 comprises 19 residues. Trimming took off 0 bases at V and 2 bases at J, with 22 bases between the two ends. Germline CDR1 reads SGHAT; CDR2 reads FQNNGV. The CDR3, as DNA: TGTGCCAGCAGCTTAGATAGGGGGGACTTGCTTTCTTATCAAGAGACCCAGTACTTC. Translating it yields CASSLDRGDLLSYQETQYF.

The CDR3 region has the DNA TGTGCCAGCAGCGGCACCGGGGTACTCTCTGGGGCCAACGTCCTGACTTTC. Residues: CASSGTGVLSGANVLTF. The J gene is TRBJ2-6, the V gene TRBV7-9; D might be TRBD2 (5 bases). Trimming stripped 5 bases from V and 0 bases from J, with 14 bases between. The CDR3 is 17 residues long. CDR1 SEHNR and CDR2 FQNEAQ come from the germline V gene (reference sequence). Drawing the rest from reference TRBV7-9 and TRBJ2-6, the complete variable domain is DTGVSQNPRHKITKRGQNVTFRCDPISEHNRLYWYRQTLGQGPEFLTYFQNEAQLEKSRLLSDRFSAERPKGSFSTLEIQRTEQGDSAMYLCASSGTGVLSGANVLTFGAGSRLTVL.

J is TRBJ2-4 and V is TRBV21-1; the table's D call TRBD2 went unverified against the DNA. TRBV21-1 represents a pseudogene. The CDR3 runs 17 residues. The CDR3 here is CASSDGAGGRAKNIQYF. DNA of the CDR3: TGTGCCAGCAGCGACGGAGCGGGGGGTAGGGCCAAAAACATTCAGTACTTC.

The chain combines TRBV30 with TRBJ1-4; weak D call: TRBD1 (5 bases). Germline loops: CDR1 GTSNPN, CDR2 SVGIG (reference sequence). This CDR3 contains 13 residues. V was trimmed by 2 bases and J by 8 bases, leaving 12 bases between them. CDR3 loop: CAWSRTSQEKLFF. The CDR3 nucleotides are TGTGCCTGGAGTCGGACAAGCCAGGAAAAACTGTTTTTT.

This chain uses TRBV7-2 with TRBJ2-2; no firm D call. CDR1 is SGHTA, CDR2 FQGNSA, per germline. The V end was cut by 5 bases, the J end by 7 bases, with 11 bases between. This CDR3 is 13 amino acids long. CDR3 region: CASSPKGGGELFF. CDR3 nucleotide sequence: TGTGCCAGCAGCCCAAAGGGTGGCGGGGAGCTGTTTTTT. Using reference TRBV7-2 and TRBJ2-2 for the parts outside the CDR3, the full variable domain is GAGVSQSPSNKVTEKGKDVELRCDPISGHTALYWYRQSLGQGLEFLIYFQGNSAPDKSGLPSDRFSAERTGGSVSTLTIQRTQQEDSAVYLCASSPKGGGELFFGEGSRLTVL.

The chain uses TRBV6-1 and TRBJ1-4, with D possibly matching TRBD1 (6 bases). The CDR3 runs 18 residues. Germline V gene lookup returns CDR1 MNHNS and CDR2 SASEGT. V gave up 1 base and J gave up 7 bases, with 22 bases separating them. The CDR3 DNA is TGTGCCAGCAGTGAAGGGAATACAGGGCTGGGAATTCGTGAAAAACTGTTTTTT. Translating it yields CASSEGNTGLGIREKLFF.

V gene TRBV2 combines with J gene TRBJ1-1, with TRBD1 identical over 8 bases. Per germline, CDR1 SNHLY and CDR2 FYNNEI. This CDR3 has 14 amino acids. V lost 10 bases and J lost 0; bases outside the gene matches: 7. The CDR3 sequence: CATQGAGMNTEAFF. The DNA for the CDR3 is TGTGCCACCCAGGGGGCAGGAATGAACACTGAAGCTTTCTTT. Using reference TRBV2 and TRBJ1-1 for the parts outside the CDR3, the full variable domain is EPEVTQTPSHQVTQMGQEVILRCVPISNHLYFYWYRQILGQKVEFLVSFYNNEISEKSEIFDDQFSVERPDGSNFTLKIRSTKLEDSAMYFCATQGAGMNTEAFFGQGTRLTVV.

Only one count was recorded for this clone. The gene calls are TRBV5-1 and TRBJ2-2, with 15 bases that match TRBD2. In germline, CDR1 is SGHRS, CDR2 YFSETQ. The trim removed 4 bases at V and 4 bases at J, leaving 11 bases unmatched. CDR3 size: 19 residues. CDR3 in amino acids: CASSTGLAGGRLVTGELFF. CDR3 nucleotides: TGCGCCAGCAGCACTGGACTAGCGGGAGGGCGATTGGTCACCGGGGAGCTGTTTTTT.

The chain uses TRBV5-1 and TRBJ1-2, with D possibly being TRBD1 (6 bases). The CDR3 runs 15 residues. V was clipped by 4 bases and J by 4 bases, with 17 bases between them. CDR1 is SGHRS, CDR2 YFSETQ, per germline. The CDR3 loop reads CASSLNAKDSYGYTF. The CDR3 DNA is TGCGCCAGCAGCCTTAACGCAAAGGACAGCTATGGCTACACCTTC.

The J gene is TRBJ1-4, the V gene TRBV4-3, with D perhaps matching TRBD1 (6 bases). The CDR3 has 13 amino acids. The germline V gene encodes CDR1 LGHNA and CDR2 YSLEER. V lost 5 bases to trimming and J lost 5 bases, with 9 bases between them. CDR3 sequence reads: CASSMGTNEKLFF. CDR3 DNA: TGCGCCAGCAGCATGGGGACAAATGAAAAACTGTTTTTT.

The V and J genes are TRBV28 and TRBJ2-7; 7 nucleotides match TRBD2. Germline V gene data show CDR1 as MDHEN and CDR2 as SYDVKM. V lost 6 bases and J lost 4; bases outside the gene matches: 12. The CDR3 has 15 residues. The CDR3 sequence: CASSPILGGRYEQYF. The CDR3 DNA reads TGTGCCAGCAGCCCAATCCTCGGGGGGAGGTACGAGCAGTACTTC.

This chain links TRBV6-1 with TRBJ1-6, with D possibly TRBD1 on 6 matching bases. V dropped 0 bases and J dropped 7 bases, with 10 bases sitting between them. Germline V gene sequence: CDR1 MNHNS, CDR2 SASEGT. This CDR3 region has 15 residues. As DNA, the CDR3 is TGTGCCAGCAGTGAAGCGGGACACTCCAATTCACCCCTCCACTTT. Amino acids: CASSEAGHSNSPLHF.

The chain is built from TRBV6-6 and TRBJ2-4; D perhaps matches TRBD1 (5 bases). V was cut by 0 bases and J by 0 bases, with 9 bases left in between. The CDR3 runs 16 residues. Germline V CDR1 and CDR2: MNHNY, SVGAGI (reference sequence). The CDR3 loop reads CASSYSRQGAKNIQYF. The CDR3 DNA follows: TGTGCCAGCAGTTACTCGAGGCAGGGAGCCAAAAACATTCAGTACTTC.

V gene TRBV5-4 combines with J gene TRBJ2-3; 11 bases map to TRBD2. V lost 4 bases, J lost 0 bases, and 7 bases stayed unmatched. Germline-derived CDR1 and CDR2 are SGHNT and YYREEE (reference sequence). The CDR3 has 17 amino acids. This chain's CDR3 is CASSPSGLAGSTDTQYF. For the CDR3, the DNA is TGTGCCAGCAGCCCGTCCGGACTAGCGGGTAGCACAGATACGCAGTATTTT.

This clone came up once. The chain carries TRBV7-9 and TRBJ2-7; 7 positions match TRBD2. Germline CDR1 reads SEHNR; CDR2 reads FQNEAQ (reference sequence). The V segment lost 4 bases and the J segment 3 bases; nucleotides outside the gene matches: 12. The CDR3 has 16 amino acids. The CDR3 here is CASSSLTQRDGYEQYF. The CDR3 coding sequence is TGTGCCAGCAGCTCCCTTACTCAGCGGGATGGCTACGAGCAGTACTTC.

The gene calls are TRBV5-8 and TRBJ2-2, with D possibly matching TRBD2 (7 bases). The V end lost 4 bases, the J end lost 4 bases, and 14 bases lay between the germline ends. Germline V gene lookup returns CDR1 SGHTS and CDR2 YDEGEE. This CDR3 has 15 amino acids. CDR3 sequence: CASSRGRGRTGELFF. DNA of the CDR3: TGTGCCAGCAGCCGGGGGCGGGGGCGCACCGGGGAGCTGTTTTTT.

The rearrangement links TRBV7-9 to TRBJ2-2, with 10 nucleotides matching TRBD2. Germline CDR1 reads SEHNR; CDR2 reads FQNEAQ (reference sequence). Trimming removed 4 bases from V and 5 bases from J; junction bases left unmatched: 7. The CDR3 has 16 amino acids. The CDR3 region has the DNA TGTGCCAGCAGCTCCTTAGCGGGAGGAGGAACCGGGGAGCTGTTTTTT. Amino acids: CASSSLAGGGTGELFF.